The clone carrying this TCR beta chain has ten or more counts. No antigen is known for it. Breast cancer patients provided tissue from their axillary draining lymph nodes. Per germline, CDR1 LNHNV and CDR2 YYDKDF (reference sequence). The CDR3 contains 15 residues. The V end was cut by 3 bases, the J end by 3 bases, with 12 bases between. From the multiplex PCR reads, TCRdb called clonotypes with MiXCR, one entry per CDR3 protein. The repertoire holds about 300,000 distinct CDR3 sequences, with 30% as singletons. These data originate in a study of breast tumors, draining lymph nodes, adjacent tissues. Study findings and constraints: Tumor and nontumor repertoires were significantly more similar in luminal-like than in basal-like breast cancer. Compared with lymph nodes, tumors were less diverse; compared with nontumor tissue, more. Tumor T cell lymph node origin was a supported hypothesis, not proven. Data fit most tumor T cells coming from lymph node, expanding in tumor.

The sample was axillary lymph node tissue. The J gene is TRBJ2-1, the V gene TRBV15; D gene ambiguous. The TCR was taken from a female donor with breast cancer. Some clones in this sample may be carry-over from other donors' samples. The CDR3 spells CATSRPPTSYNEQFF. The CDR3, as DNA: TGTGCCACCAGCAGGCCTCCAACGAGCTACAATGAGCAGTTCTTC.